This is a list of T cell receptor beta chains from one sample in a study of blood T cell repertoires in COVID-19. Assay: immunoSEQ multiplex PCR; the TCRdb copy retains only in-frame clones and omits some. The table includes around 300,000 clones, 88% detected once. Input material: PBMCs or T cells enriched from blood (not recorded which). Source of these receptors: a woman aged 45-65 years who had recovered from COVID-19. The CDR3 runs from the conserved cysteine through the conserved F or W. A D gene is named only where the DNA matches it firmly. Where a row states a size, it is once, few, many or the class of an expanded clone; other rows omit it.

DNA	CDR3	J	size	V	D
TGTGCCAGTGGGGCCAACAGGGTAACTAACGAGGGCTACACCTTC	CASGANRVTNEGYTF	TRBJ1-2	-	TRBV19	-
TGTGCCAGCACGGGTAGCGGGCGACAAACCGGGGAGCTGTTTTTT	CASTGSGRQTGELFF	TRBJ2-2	-	TRBV2	TRBD2
TGTGCCAGCAGCAGAACCCCAGGGGGACAGGGGTTATATGAGCAGTTCTTC	CASSRTPGGQGLYEQFF	TRBJ2-1	-	TRBV27	TRBD1
TGTGCCAGCAGCTTGGACCAGGGCGGCAATCAGCCCCAGCATTTT	CASSLDQGGNQPQHF	TRBJ1-5	-	TRBV5-4	-
TGTGCCAGCAGTGCCGGAGGGACAGGGAACACCGGGGAGCTGTTTTTT	CASSAGGTGNTGELFF	TRBJ2-2	-	TRBV2	TRBD1
TGTGCCAGTACAGGGACGGGAAATTCACCCCTCCACTTT	CASTGTGNSPLHF	TRBJ1-6	-	TRBV27	-
TGTGCCAGCAGCTCTGGGACTAGCGGGGGAACCTACGAGCAGTACTTC	CASSSGTSGGTYEQYF	TRBJ2-7	once	TRBV7-8	TRBD2
TGTGCCAGCTCACCGGACAGGGGCTATGGCTACACCTTC	CASSPDRGYGYTF	TRBJ1-2	-	TRBV18	TRBD1
TGTGCCAGTACGAACGGCGGGGAAATCTATGGCTACACCTTC	CASTNGGEIYGYTF	TRBJ1-2	-	TRBV19	-
TGTGCCAGCTCACCACCTCGAACACCGGAGACCAAAAACATTCAGTACTTC	CASSPPRTPETKNIQYF	TRBJ2-4	-	TRBV18	-
TGTGCCAGCAGCACCCAACCTCCCGGGAGCCCCCTTGGCTACACCTTC	CASSTQPPGSPLGYTF	TRBJ1-2	-	TRBV7-8	-
TGTGCCAGCAGTACCACCAGAAATGAGCAGTTCTTC	CASSTTRNEQFF	TRBJ2-1	once	TRBV6-6	-
TGTGCCACGCGGACAGGGGTCGACCAGCCCCAGCATTTT	CATRTGVDQPQHF	TRBJ1-5	-	TRBV10-3	TRBD1
TGTGCCAGCAGTTTAATTGGGGGCTCGGAGACCCAGTACTTC	CASSLIGGSETQYF	TRBJ2-5	-	TRBV27	-
TGCAGCGTTGAACAGCTAGGGGGCAATGAGCAGTTCTTC	CSVEQLGGNEQFF	TRBJ2-1	-	TRBV29-1	-
TGCAGTGCTAGAGTCCGTAATGAGCAGTTCTTC	CSARVRNEQFF	TRBJ2-1	-	TRBV20-1	-
TGTGCCAGCAGTTCCCCTTACAGGGGGAACACTGAAGCTTTCTTT	CASSSPYRGNTEAFF	TRBJ1-1	-	TRBV28	TRBD1
TGCAGTGCTCCCCGAGCCTACGAGCAGTACTTC	CSAPRAYEQYF	TRBJ2-7	-	TRBV20-1	-
TGCAGCGTTGAAGATCGTCGGACTAGCGGCGGGTCACGGTACAATGAGCAGTTCTTC	CSVEDRRTSGGSRYNEQFF	TRBJ2-1	-	TRBV29-1	TRBD2
TGCGCCAGCAGCCACTGGGACAGACGAGATGAAAAACTGTTTTTT	CASSHWDRRDEKLFF	TRBJ1-4	-	TRBV4-1	TRBD1
TGCAGCGTTGTTGGCAGGATGAACACTGAAGCTTTCTTT	CSVVGRMNTEAFF	TRBJ1-1	-	TRBV29-1	-
TGTGCCAGCAGCCTTCGGAGGAGCCGGGGATTAAACTCTGGGGCCAACGTCCTGACTTTC	CASSLRRSRGLNSGANVLTF	TRBJ2-6	once	TRBV6-6	-
TGTGCCTGGGGACAGGGGGGCAACGAGCAGTACTTC	CAWGQGGNEQYF	TRBJ2-7	-	TRBV30	TRBD1
TGTGCCAGTAGGGCTCAATCGAAGAACACTGAAGCTTTCTTT	CASRAQSKNTEAFF	TRBJ1-1	-	TRBV19	-
TGTGCCACCAGCACCCGGACAGGGGTTGGGTCACCCCTCCACTTT	CATSTRTGVGSPLHF	TRBJ1-6	-	TRBV15	TRBD1
TGTGCCAGCAGCGTTATTGGGACAGGGAATGAAAAACTGTTTTTT	CASSVIGTGNEKLFF	TRBJ1-4	-	TRBV9	TRBD1
TGTGCCAGCCGGGATGCCACTGAAGCTTTCTTT	CASRDATEAFF	TRBJ1-1	-	TRBV10-3	-
TGTGCCAGCAGTCTTCCGGGACAGGGGATCACCGGGGAGCTGTTTTTT	CASSLPGQGITGELFF	TRBJ2-2	-	TRBV6-2/TRBV6-3	TRBD1
TGTGCCAGCAGCCTCAAAGGGGGGGAGGAGACCCAGTACTTC	CASSLKGGEETQYF	TRBJ2-5	-	TRBV3-1/TRBV3-2	-
TGTGCCAGCAGCCCCTTCCGGACAGAGCAAGAGACCCAGTACTTC	CASSPFRTEQETQYF	TRBJ2-5	-	TRBV7-2	-
TGTGCCAGTCGAGCCGAAGGGGGACACTCGAGGGAAAAACTGTTTTTT	CASRAEGGHSREKLFF	TRBJ1-4	once	TRBV19	-
TGTGCCAGCAGCTTACGGACAGGGACCTACGAGCAGTACTTC	CASSLRTGTYEQYF	TRBJ2-7	-	TRBV14	TRBD1
TGTGCCAGCAGCGATGACAGAACCGGGGAGCTGTTTTTT	CASSDDRTGELFF	TRBJ2-2	-	TRBV12-3/TRBV12-4	-
TGCGCCAGCAGCCAAGATACTCGGGAGCAGTTCTTC	CASSQDTREQFF	TRBJ2-1	-	TRBV4-1	-
TGTGCCAGCAGTTACGGCGGGAAAGGCAATGAGCAGTTCTTC	CASSYGGKGNEQFF	TRBJ2-1	-	TRBV6-5	-
TGTGCCAGCAGCGTAGACCGGGAGGAAGATACGCAGTATTTT	CASSVDREEDTQYF	TRBJ2-3	few	TRBV9	TRBD2
TGTGCAGTTAGTATCGGGACAGGGTTTGAAAAACTGTTTTTT	CAVSIGTGFEKLFF	TRBJ1-4	-	TRBV30	TRBD1
TGTGCCAGTAGTACGTCGGCTAGCGGGAGGGAGACCCAGTACTTC	CASSTSASGRETQYF	TRBJ2-5	-	TRBV19	TRBD2
TGCGCCAGCAGTTTAGGCCCGACAGACAACACTGAAGCTTTCTTT	CASSLGPTDNTEAFF	TRBJ1-1	-	TRBV5-1	-
TGTGCCAGCAGTTTAACTAGCGGTTCCTACGAGCAGTACTTC	CASSLTSGSYEQYF	TRBJ2-7	few	TRBV27	TRBD2
TGTGCCAGCAAAGTCCAGACAGGGGACTCCTACGAGCAGTACTTC	CASKVQTGDSYEQYF	TRBJ2-7	-	TRBV27	TRBD1